The 14 T cell receptor beta chains presented below share a single source sample, sequenced in a study of shared clonotypes between healthy human individuals. The protocol was immunoSEQ multiplex PCR, while the TCRdb copy is restricted to in-frame clones and leaves out a portion. This table has more than 500,000 clones, 90% to 95% appearing once. Naivety among CD8 cells was defined by CD45RO negativity and positive CCR7 selection, thereby excluding terminally differentiated effector memory CD45RA+ cells. The sample comprised naive CD8+ T cells sorted from blood. The receptors were sampled from a woman in her twenties or thirties in good health.

This chain links TRBV7-8 with TRBJ2-7; the D is unclear. The V gene lost 0 bases and the J gene lost 7 bases, with 7 bases spanning the gap. This CDR3 is built from 12 residues. Germline values: CDR1 SGHVS, CDR2 FQNEAQ. The CDR3 nucleotides are TGTGCCAGCAGCTTAGCGCCCACTGAGCAGTACTTC. Its translation: CASSLAPTEQYF. The complete variable domain, with remaining parts taken from reference TRBV7-8 and TRBJ2-7, reads GAGVSQSPRYKVAKRGQDVALRCDPISGHVSLFWYQQALGQGPEFLTYFQNEAQLDKSGLPSDRFFAERPEGSVSTLKIQRTQQEDSAVYLCASSLAPTEQYFGPGTRLTVT.

The chain is built from TRBV28 and TRBJ1-2; D gene ambiguous. V lost 4 bases and J 9 bases, leaving 9 bases between the germline ends. This CDR3 is built from 11 residues. Germline V gene lookup returns CDR1 MDHEN and CDR2 SYDVKM. The CDR3: CASSSRDSYTF. Here the CDR3 DNA reads TGTGCCAGCAGTTCCCGCGATAGCTACACCTTC.

This clone occurred once. CDR3 region: CASSETWGEETQYF. For the CDR3, the DNA is TGTGCCAGCAGTGAAACCTGGGGGGAAGAGACCCAGTACTTC. The V and J genes are TRBV11-2 and TRBJ2-5; D is perhaps TRBD2 (6 bases). CDR1 SGHAT and CDR2 FQNNGV come from the germline V gene. The V gene lost 6 bases and the J gene lost 3 bases, with 14 bases spanning the gap. This CDR3 has 14 amino acids.

The chain combines TRBV27 with TRBJ2-7; 8 bases are a match to TRBD2. Per the germline V gene, CDR1 is MNHEY and CDR2 is SMNVEV (reference sequence). V dropped 2 bases and J dropped 2; count of bases not matched to a gene: 11. The CDR3 totals 17 residues. CDR3 DNA sequence: TGTGCCAGCAGTTTACGGGGGTCCGGGAGGGTTGCCTACGAGCAGTACTTC. Encoded protein: CASSLRGSGRVAYEQYF.

V gene TRBV7-9 combines with J gene TRBJ2-2; 9 nucleotides agree with TRBD1. The CDR3 spans 15 residues. From germline, CDR1 is SEHNR and CDR2 FQNEAQ (reference sequence). V dropped 6 bases and J dropped 10; count of bases not matched to a gene: 12. CDR3 region: CASRGQGKNPEELFF. The CDR3 DNA sequence: TGTGCCAGCAGGGGACAGGGAAAGAATCCGGAGGAGCTGTTTTTT.

This clone was detected once. This chain uses TRBV27 with TRBJ2-7, with a weak D call TRBD1 (5 bases). Germline V gene lookup returns CDR1 MNHEY and CDR2 SMNVEV (reference sequence). With 5 bases removed from V and 6 bases from J, the gap between germline ends came to 17 bases. The CDR3 is 14 residues long. Here the CDR3 reads CASSVQAGLGEQYF. CDR3 bases: TGTGCCAGCAGTGTCCAGGCAGGGCTTGGCGAGCAGTACTTC.

This chain uses TRBV9 with TRBJ1-5; D unclear. Germline lookup yields CDR1 SGDLS and CDR2 YYNGEE. Trimming took 0 bases from V and 3 from J, leaving 10 bases between them. This CDR3 is built from 15 residues. CDR3 in amino acids: CASSVDGHPNQPQHF. CDR3 sequence (DNA): TGTGCCAGCAGCGTAGACGGGCACCCCAATCAGCCCCAGCATTTT.

The chain employs TRBV13 and TRBJ1-1, with D possibly being TRBD1 (5 bases). The CDR3 covers 13 residues. Looked up from germline, CDR1 is PRHDT and CDR2 is FYEKMQ (reference sequence). V lost 1 base and J 4 bases, leaving 7 bases between the germline ends. This CDR3 is CASSLAGLTEAFF. The CDR3, as DNA: TGTGCCAGCAGCTTAGCAGGGCTCACTGAAGCTTTCTTT.

This chain uses TRBV2 with TRBJ2-1, with D possibly matching TRBD2 (5 bases). Germline CDR1 and CDR2: SNHLY and FYNNEI. V was trimmed by 8 bases and J by 2 bases, leaving 13 bases between them. CDR3 length equals 14 residues. The CDR3 reads CASGGGRAYNEQFF. As DNA, the CDR3 is TGTGCCAGCGGCGGAGGCCGGGCCTACAATGAGCAGTTCTTC.

The chain links TRBV7-9 to TRBJ2-7; D call uncertain. The CDR3 loop spans 12 amino acids. Germline CDR1 and CDR2: SEHNR and FQNEAQ (reference sequence). The V end was cut by 4 bases, the J end by 7 bases, with 11 bases between. The CDR3 DNA is TGTGCCAGCAGCTATCCCCTGGGGGAGCAGTACTTC. Protein product: CASSYPLGEQYF.

The chain recombines TRBV7-9 with TRBJ2-5; possibly TRBD1 for D (6 bases). In germline, CDR1 is SEHNR, CDR2 FQNEAQ (reference sequence). Trimming cost V 3 bases and J 11 bases, with 10 bases left between them. The CDR3 runs 11 residues. DNA for the CDR3: TGTGCCAGCAGCTTTTCAGGGGAGCAGTACTTC. Protein sequence: CASSFSGEQYF.

This clone was detected once. The CDR3 coding sequence is TGCGCCAGCAGCTTGGACAGGGACAGAATCTACGAGCAGTACTTC. Its protein product is CASSLDRDRIYEQYF. The V call is TRBV5-1, the J call TRBJ2-7, with 7 bases lining up with TRBD1. The V gene end was trimmed by 0 bases and the J gene end by 3 bases; junction bases not matched to a gene: 6. This CDR3 is built from 15 residues. From germline, CDR1 is SGHRS and CDR2 YFSETQ.

The chain carries TRBV5-4 and TRBJ2-3, with TRBD2 identical over 8 bases. CDR3 length: 15 amino acids. With V trimmed by 2 bases and J by 5 bases, 7 bases remained unmatched. The V gene's germline CDR1 is SGHNT and CDR2 YYREEE (reference sequence). Here the CDR3 reads CASSFSGREGDTQYF. The CDR3 nucleotides read TGTGCCAGCAGCTTTTCCGGGAGGGAAGGAGATACGCAGTATTTT.

The rearrangement joins TRBV19 to TRBJ2-7; D might be TRBD1 (6 bases). V was trimmed by 6 bases and J by 2 bases, leaving 17 bases between them. Germline CDR1 reads LNHDA; CDR2 reads SQIVND (reference sequence). The length of the CDR3 is 15 residues. The CDR3 reads CASRVGSGETYEQYF. The DNA of the CDR3 is TGTGCCAGTAGGGTTGGGTCAGGGGAGACCTACGAGCAGTACTTC. The full variable domain, its missing parts supplied by reference TRBV19 and TRBJ2-7, is DGGITQSPKYLFRKEGQNVTLSCEQNLNHDAMYWYRQDPGQGLRLIYYSQIVNDFQKGDIAEGYSVSREKKESFPLTVTSAQKNPTAFYLCASRVGSGETYEQYFGPGTRLTVT.